These 23 T cell receptor beta chains were sequenced from one sample in a study of shared T cell receptors in the human thymus. The method was immunoSEQ multiplex PCR; TCRdb's version includes in-frame clones alone and lacks a portion of them. The table records hundreds of thousands of clones, approximately 85% of them present only once. A further study also used this sample, focusing on human thymus T cells.

The specimen sequenced was thymocytes. These receptors all stem from a girl in the first two years of life with a congenital heart defect.

V and J are TRBV9 and TRBJ1-2; no clear D. The CDR3 runs to 16 residues. Trimming left V 2 bases short and J 3 bases short, with 17 bases between. Germline values: CDR1 SGDLS, CDR2 YYNGEE. The CDR3: CASSVRAGQDDYGYTF. DNA for the CDR3: TGTGCCAGCAGCGTCCGGGCGGGCCAGGACGACTATGGCTACACCTTC.

This rearrangement joins TRBV7-6 to TRBJ2-1, with D possibly matching TRBD1 (5 bases). This CDR3 comprises 17 residues. Trimming left V 1 base short and J 5 bases short, with 18 bases between. Germline CDR1 and CDR2: SGHVS and FNYEAQ. CDR3 in amino acids: CASSLVGNQGLDNEQFF. The CDR3 DNA reads TGTGCCAGCAGCTTAGTCGGTAACCAGGGCCTGGACAATGAGCAGTTCTTC.

The chain joins TRBV7-6 to TRBJ1-4; possible D gene TRBD1, 6 bases. Trimming shortened V by 5 bases and J by 6 bases, and 25 bases separated the two germline ends. Germline V gives CDR1 SGHVS, CDR2 FNYEAQ. This CDR3 has 18 amino acids. CDR3 DNA sequence: TGTGCCAGCAGCCCGATATGCCCTGGACAGAACACCTATGAAAAACTGTTTTTT. Its translation: CASSPICPGQNTYEKLFF.

This chain connects TRBV2 to TRBJ2-3; 7 bases are a match to TRBD1. Germline CDR1 SNHLY, CDR2 FYNNEI. This CDR3 spans 16 amino acids. The V and J ends lost 6 bases and 6 bases, in that order; junction bases with no gene match: 15. The CDR3 nucleotides are TGTGCCAGCAGCGTACAGGGGCAGTCAATCTATGATACGCAGTATTTT. It yields the protein CASSVQGQSIYDTQYF.

The chain uses TRBV5-1 and TRBJ2-7; D uncertain. The length of the CDR3 is 11 residues. Trimming removed 4 bases at V and 7 bases at J, with 9 bases between. CDR1 and CDR2 (germline): SGHRS, YFSETQ. CDR3 sequence: CASSAELEQYF. The CDR3 region has the DNA TGCGCCAGCAGCGCCGAACTAGAGCAGTACTTC.

The CDR3 loop is CASSLDQGGSPLHF. The CDR3 region has the DNA TGTGCCAGCAGCTTAGACCAGGGTGGCTCACCCCTCCACTTT. The chain couples TRBV7-9 to TRBJ1-6, with D perhaps TRBD1 (5 bases). CDR1 is SEHNR, CDR2 FQNEAQ, per germline (reference sequence). V shed 1 base and J shed 10 bases, with 11 bases lying between them. This CDR3 has 14 amino acids.

The rearrangement joins TRBV7-2 to TRBJ1-1; a weak D match, TRBD1 (5 bases). This CDR3 is 18 amino acids long. CDR1 and CDR2 from the germline V gene are SGHTA and FQGNSA. With 5 bases removed from V and 4 bases from J, the gap between germline ends came to 26 bases. The CDR3 region is CASSHNRDLKGPVTEAFF. As DNA, the CDR3 is TGTGCCAGCAGCCATAACAGAGATTTAAAGGGGCCGGTCACTGAAGCTTTCTTT. The entire variable domain, with the rest obtained from reference TRBV7-2 and TRBJ1-1, is as follows: GAGVSQSPSNKVTEKGKDVELRCDPISGHTALYWYRQSLGQGLEFLIYFQGNSAPDKSGLPSDRFSAERTGGSVSTLTIQRTQQEDSAVYLCASSHNRDLKGPVTEAFFGQGTRLTVV.

The chain couples TRBV29-1 to TRBJ2-2; tentatively, D is TRBD1 (6 bases). Trimming removed 4 bases at V and 1 base at J, with 13 bases between. This CDR3 contains 15 residues. CDR1 SQVTM and CDR2 ANQGSEA come from the germline V gene. In DNA, the CDR3 is TGCAGCGTTGGCCCGAAGGGACAGAACACCGGGGAGCTGTTTTTT. Its protein is CSVGPKGQNTGELFF.

This clone was seen a few times. V is TRBV6-1 and J is TRBJ2-3; the D gene is possibly TRBD2 (7 bases). Germline lookup yields CDR1 MNHNS and CDR2 SASEGT. The V gene lost 7 bases and the J gene lost 2 bases, with 16 bases spanning the gap. The CDR3 has 15 residues. The CDR3: CASTRNGGPTDTQYF. CDR3 DNA: TGTGCCAGCACCAGAAACGGGGGGCCCACAGATACGCAGTATTTT.

V is TRBV25-1 and J is TRBJ1-2; 7 bases agree with TRBD1. The germline V gene encodes CDR1 MGHDK and CDR2 SYGVNS. The V segment lost 5 bases and the J segment 0 bases; nucleotides outside the gene matches: 9. The CDR3 totals 16 residues. The CDR3 DNA reads as TGTGCCAGCAGTACGGGACAGAAACCTTCTAACTATGGCTACACCTTC. Translated: CASSTGQKPSNYGYTF.

The rearrangement uses TRBV6-1 and TRBJ2-7; 12 bases match TRBD1. The CDR3 contains 15 residues. Trimming at V came to 7 bases and at J to 6 bases, leaving 10 bases not matched to a gene. CDR1 is MNHNS and CDR2 is SASEGT in the germline V gene. The CDR3 bases are TGTGCCAGCACCGTAACCGGGACAGGGGGCGGCGAGCAGTACTTC. This gives the protein CASTVTGTGGGEQYF.

This chain joins TRBV5-4 and TRBJ2-1, with D perhaps TRBD2 (5 bases). CDR3 length equals 13 residues. Per the germline V gene, CDR1 is SGHNT and CDR2 is YYREEE (reference sequence). The V gene lost 0 bases and the J gene lost 5 bases, with 6 bases spanning the gap. The CDR3 DNA reads as TGTGCCAGCAGCTTGGAGACTAACAATGAGCAGTTCTTC. It codes for CASSLETNNEQFF.

This clone showed up just a few times. The chain joins TRBV5-1 to TRBJ2-7; 10 bases agree with TRBD1. With V trimmed by 0 bases and J by 4 bases, 4 bases remained unmatched. CDR1 is SGHRS, CDR2 YFSETQ, per germline. The CDR3 extends over 15 amino acids. The CDR3 DNA sequence: TGCGCCAGCAGCTTGGGTGGGGACAGGGGTTACGAGCAGTACTTC. Its translation is CASSLGGDRGYEQYF.

J is TRBJ1-2 and V is TRBV2, with D perhaps TRBD1 (6 bases). Trimming left V 3 bases short and J 7 bases short, with 9 bases between. The CDR3 is made up of 12 amino acids. Germline CDR1 SNHLY, CDR2 FYNNEI. In DNA form, the CDR3 reads TGTGCCAGCAGTGACAGGGGTGCTGGCTACACCTTC. Translating it yields CASSDRGAGYTF.

The chain couples TRBV10-3 to TRBJ1-4, with 8 nucleotides matching TRBD1. V trimming: 6 bases; J trimming: 8 bases; junction bases outside the gene matches: 11. Germline CDR1 is ENHRY and CDR2 is SYGVKD. This CDR3 comprises 15 residues. CDR3 sequence (DNA): TGTGCCATCAGCTCCGACAGGGGAGGCTACGAAAAACTGTTTTTT. Translation gives CAISSDRGGYEKLFF.

This clone has only a few counts. The chain couples TRBV10-3 to TRBJ1-2; 8 bases are shared with TRBD1. The germline gives CDR1 ENHRY, CDR2 SYGVKD. The CDR3 is 19 amino acids. V was pared by 2 bases and J by 2 bases, with 16 bases of the junction left unmatched. The CDR3 region is CAISEEPGGTGGFNYGYTF. In nucleotides, the CDR3 is TGTGCCATCAGTGAGGAACCAGGGGGCACCGGAGGATTCAACTATGGCTACACCTTC.

J is TRBJ1-2 and V is TRBV11-2, with D unresolved. Trimming removed 11 bases from V and 5 bases from J, with 18 bases in between. Germline CDR1 SGHAT, CDR2 FQNNGV. The CDR3 contains 13 residues. DNA of the CDR3: TGTGCCGCAGGAAATGGGCGCCTTTATGGCTACACCTTC. Translating gives CAAGNGRLYGYTF.

The chain is built from TRBV29-1 and TRBJ2-7, with 10 bases aligning to TRBD1. CDR1 and CDR2 from the germline V gene are SQVTM and ANQGSEA. The CDR3 length is 13 residues. V lost 3 bases and J lost 6; bases outside the gene matches: 5. The CDR3 protein is CSVDLTGGSEQYF. As DNA, the CDR3 is TGCAGCGTTGATTTGACAGGGGGCTCCGAGCAGTACTTC.

This clone was recorded a few times. The chain employs TRBV27 and TRBJ1-1, with D possibly being TRBD1 (5 bases). Germline V gene sequence: CDR1 MNHEY, CDR2 SMNVEV (reference sequence). The germline V and J ends were trimmed by 5 bases and 0 bases, with 10 bases remaining between them. The CDR3 covers 14 residues. CDR3 nucleotide sequence: TGTGCCAGCAGTGCGGGACGCATGAACACTGAAGCTTTCTTT. Translated: CASSAGRMNTEAFF.

The chain combines TRBV7-9 with TRBJ1-2, with D tentatively TRBD1 (5 bases). Germline V gene lookup returns CDR1 SEHNR and CDR2 FQNEAQ (reference sequence). The V gene lost 3 bases and the J gene lost 8 bases, with 13 bases spanning the gap. CDR3 length: 13 residues. CDR3 in amino acids: CASSFSGGGGYTF. For the CDR3, the DNA is TGTGCCAGCAGCTTCAGTGGGGGAGGAGGCTACACCTTC.

The chain recombines TRBV11-3 with TRBJ1-1, with 9 nucleotides matching TRBD1. This CDR3 has 15 residues. Trimming took 0 bases from V and 11 from J; bases not matched to a gene: 10. Germline lookup yields CDR1 SGHNT and CDR2 YENEEA. CDR3 sequence: CASSLDDRGGRVAFF. CDR3 bases: TGTGCCAGCAGCTTAGACGACAGGGGGGGCAGGGTGGCTTTCTTT.

This chain connects TRBV10-3 to TRBJ2-2, with D possibly TRBD1 on 7 matching bases. The germline V gene encodes CDR1 ENHRY and CDR2 SYGVKD. The CDR3 sequence is 15 residues long. V lost 10 bases, J lost 1 base, and 16 bases lay in between. CDR3 nucleotides: TGTGCCACGAAAAGGCGGGACAGGAACACCGGGGAGCTGTTTTTT. Residues: CATKRRDRNTGELFF.

The V and J genes are TRBV6-5 and TRBJ2-7, with D possibly matching TRBD2 (5 bases). CDR3 length: 15 amino acids. Per the germline V gene, CDR1 is MNHEY and CDR2 is SVGAGI. V shed 0 bases and J shed 6 bases, with 15 bases lying between them. CDR3 DNA: TGTGCCAGCAGTTACTCGACCGGGCAGGCGGGCGAGCAGTACTTC. As protein: CASSYSTGQAGEQYF.